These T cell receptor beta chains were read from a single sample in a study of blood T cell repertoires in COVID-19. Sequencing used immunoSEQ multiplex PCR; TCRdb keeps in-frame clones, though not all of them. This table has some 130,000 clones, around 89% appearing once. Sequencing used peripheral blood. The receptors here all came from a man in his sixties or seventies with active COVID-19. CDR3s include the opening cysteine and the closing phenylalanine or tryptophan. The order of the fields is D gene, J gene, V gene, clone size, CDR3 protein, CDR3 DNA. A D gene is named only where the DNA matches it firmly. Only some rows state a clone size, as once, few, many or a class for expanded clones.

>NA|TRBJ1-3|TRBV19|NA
CASSIEDRTDSGNTIYF
TGTGCCAGTAGTATTGAAGACAGGACAGACTCTGGAAACACCATATATTTT
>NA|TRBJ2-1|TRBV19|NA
CASSIRQDYNEQFF
TGTGCCAGTAGTATAAGACAGGATTACAATGAGCAGTTCTTC
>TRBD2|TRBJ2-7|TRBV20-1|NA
CSASPSSGSYEQYF
TGCAGTGCTAGTCCCTCTAGCGGGTCCTACGAGCAGTACTTC
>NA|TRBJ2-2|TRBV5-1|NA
CASRLQGMNTGELFF
TGCGCCAGCCGGCTTCAGGGGATGAACACCGGGGAGCTGTTTTTT
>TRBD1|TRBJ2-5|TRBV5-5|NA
CASSPDRDQETQYF
TGTGCCAGCAGCCCCGACAGGGATCAAGAGACCCAGTACTTC
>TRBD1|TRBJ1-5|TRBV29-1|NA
CSVGQGLNQPQHF
TGCAGCGTAGGACAGGGCCTCAATCAGCCCCAGCATTTT
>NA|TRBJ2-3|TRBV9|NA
CASSVAGDWTDTQYF
TGTGCCAGCAGCGTAGCGGGGGATTGGACAGATACGCAGTATTTT
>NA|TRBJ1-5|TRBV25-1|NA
CASSPEGVQNQPQHF
TGTGCCAGCAGCCCTGAGGGGGTCCAGAATCAGCCCCAGCATTTT
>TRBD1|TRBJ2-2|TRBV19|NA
CASSVQGTGELFF
TGTGCCAGTAGTGTACAGGGGACCGGGGAGCTGTTTTTT
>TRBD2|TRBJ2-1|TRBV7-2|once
CASSRIRHTSGSYNEQFF
TGTGCCAGCAGCCGGATCCGACATACTAGCGGGAGCTACAATGAGCAGTTCTTC
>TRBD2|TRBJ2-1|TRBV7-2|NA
CASSLGTSFNEQFF
TGTGCCAGCAGCTTAGGGACTAGTTTTAATGAGCAGTTCTTC
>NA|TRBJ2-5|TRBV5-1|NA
CASSLAGSNGETQYF
TGCGCCAGCAGCTTGGCCGGTAGCAACGGAGAGACCCAGTACTTC
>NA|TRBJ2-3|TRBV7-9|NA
CASSSVWAAFTDTQYF
TGTGCCAGCAGTTCCGTATGGGCAGCCTTCACAGATACGCAGTATTTT
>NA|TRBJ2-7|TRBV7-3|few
CASSLTRRASYEQYF
TGTGCCAGCAGCTTAACGAGGCGGGCCTCCTACGAGCAGTACTTC
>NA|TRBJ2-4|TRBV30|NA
CAWSGGPAKNIQYF
TGTGCCTGGAGTGGGGGCCCGGCCAAAAACATTCAGTACTTC
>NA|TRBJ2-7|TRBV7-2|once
CASSLDRVYEQYF
TGTGCCAGCAGCTTAGACAGGGTTTACGAGCAGTACTTC
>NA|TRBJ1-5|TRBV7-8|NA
CASSLFQNQPQHF
TGTGCCAGCAGCTTATTCCAAAATCAGCCCCAGCATTTT
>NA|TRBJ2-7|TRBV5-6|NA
CASSLARLDSYEQYF
TGTGCCAGCAGCTTGGCCCGTTTAGACAGCTACGAGCAGTACTTC
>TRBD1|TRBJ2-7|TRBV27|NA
CASRTGGKYEQYF
TGTGCCAGCAGAACAGGGGGCAAATACGAGCAGTACTTC
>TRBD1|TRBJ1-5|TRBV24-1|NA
CATSDSRGYQPQHF
TGTGCCACCAGTGATTCCAGGGGGTATCAGCCCCAGCATTTT
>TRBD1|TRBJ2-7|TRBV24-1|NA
CATMAQGADEQYF
TGTGCCACCATGGCACAGGGGGCGGACGAGCAGTACTTC
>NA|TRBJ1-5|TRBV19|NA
CASRFRINQPQHF
TGTGCCAGTAGATTCAGAATCAATCAGCCCCAGCATTTT
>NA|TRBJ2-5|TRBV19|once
CASSIRGQETQYF
TGTGCCAGTAGTATTAGAGGCCAAGAGACCCAGTACTTC
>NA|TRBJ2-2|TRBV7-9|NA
CATQRITGELFF
TGTGCCACTCAGCGGATCACCGGGGAGCTGTTTTTT
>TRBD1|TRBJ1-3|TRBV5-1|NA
CASSPGQPGNTIYF
TGCGCCAGCAGCCCGGGACAGCCTGGAAACACCATATATTTT
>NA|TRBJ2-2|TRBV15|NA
CATSRDRGTGELFF
TGTGCCACCAGCAGAGATAGGGGAACCGGGGAGCTGTTTTTT
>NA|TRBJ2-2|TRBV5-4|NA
CASSSSTGELFF
TGTGCCAGCAGCTCTAGCACCGGGGAGCTGTTTTTT
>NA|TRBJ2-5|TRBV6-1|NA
CASSSTGVKQETQYF
TGTGCCAGCAGTTCCACGGGGGTAAAACAAGAGACCCAGTACTTC
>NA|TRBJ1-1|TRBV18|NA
CASSPLLENTEAFF
TGTGCCAGCTCACCCCTCCTAGAGAACACTGAAGCTTTCTTT
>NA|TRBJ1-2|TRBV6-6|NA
CASSYSAAPSYGYTF
TGTGCCAGCAGTTACTCTGCGGCACCGAGCTATGGCTACACCTTC
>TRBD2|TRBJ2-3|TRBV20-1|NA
CSASASGHTDTQYF
TGCAGTGCTAGTGCTAGCGGTCACACAGATACGCAGTATTTT
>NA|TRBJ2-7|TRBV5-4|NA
CASSPSPTSPEQYF
TGTGCCAGCAGCCCTTCGCCGACTAGTCCCGAGCAGTACTTC
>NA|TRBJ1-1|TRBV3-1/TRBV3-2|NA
CASSLHREGTEAFF
TGTGCCAGCAGCCTACACAGGGAAGGCACTGAAGCTTTCTTT
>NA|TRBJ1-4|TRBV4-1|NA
CASSQEPPQVDVEKLFF
TGCGCCAGCAGCCAAGAACCGCCACAGGTAGACGTCGAAAAACTGTTTTTT
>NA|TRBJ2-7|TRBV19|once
CASRSWGENYEQYF
TGTGCCAGTAGGAGCTGGGGAGAGAACTACGAGCAGTACTTC
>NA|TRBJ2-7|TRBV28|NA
CASSLAGTLREQYF
TGTGCCAGCAGTTTAGCGGGGACTCTGCGGGAGCAGTACTTC
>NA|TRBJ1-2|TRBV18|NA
CASSPTENYGYTF
TGTGCCAGCTCACCAACTGAAAACTATGGCTACACCTTC
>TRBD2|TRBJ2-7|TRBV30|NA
CAWSRTSGRAHEQYF
TGTGCCTGGAGCAGGACTAGCGGGAGGGCCCACGAGCAGTACTTC
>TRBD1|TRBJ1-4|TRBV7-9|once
CASSLDRAPNEKLFF
TGTGCCAGCAGCCTAGACAGGGCACCTAATGAAAAACTGTTTTTT
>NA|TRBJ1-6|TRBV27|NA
CASSFREDNSPLHF
TGTGCCAGCAGTTTTAGGGAGGATAATTCACCCCTCCACTTT